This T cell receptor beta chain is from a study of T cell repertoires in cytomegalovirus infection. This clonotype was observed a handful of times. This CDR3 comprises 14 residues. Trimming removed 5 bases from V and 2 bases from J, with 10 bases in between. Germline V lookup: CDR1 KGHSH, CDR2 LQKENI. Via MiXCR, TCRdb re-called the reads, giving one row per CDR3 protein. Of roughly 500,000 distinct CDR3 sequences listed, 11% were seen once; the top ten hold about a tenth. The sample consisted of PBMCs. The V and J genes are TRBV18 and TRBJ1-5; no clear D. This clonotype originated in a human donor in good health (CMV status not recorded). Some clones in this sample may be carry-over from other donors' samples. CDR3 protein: CASSTRDGNQPQHF. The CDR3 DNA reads TGTGCCAGCTCAACAAGAGACGGCAATCAGCCCCAGCATTTT.